This T cell receptor (beta chain) was sequenced for a study of blood T cells in healthy people across ages. Sample-barcoded 5' priming and a J-beta primer mix drove a second PCR of roughly 7 to 11 cycles. Via MiXCR, TCRdb re-called the 5' RACE reads, giving one row per CDR3 protein. The table records roughly 1,000,000 distinct CDR3 sequences, 20% to 25% of them present only once. There are 13 residues in the CDR3. CDR1 SQVTM and CDR2 ANQGSEA come from the germline V gene. Trimming removed 1 base from V and 4 bases from J, with 10 bases in between. The authors extracted at least 5 micrograms of total RNA per sample. These data are also associated with another study on T cells of mothers and their children. That paper notes: A few healthy Caucasian mothers, along with their six children, served as the donors.

The chain has TRBV29-1 and TRBJ1-1; D not resolved. This TCR derives from a girl aged 2 to 10 in good health. Sequencing used blood. The CDR3 DNA is TGCAGCGTTGAAGGGTATCGAGCCACTGAAGCTTTCTTT. The encoded protein is CSVEGYRATEAFF.